The 16 T cell receptor beta chains given below trace back to one sample, sequenced in a study of blood T cell repertoires in COVID-19. Data came from immunoSEQ multiplex PCR; TCRdb stores just in-frame clones and leaves some out. The sample records around 340,000 clones, around 80% being singletons. Sequencing was done on a sample of peripheral blood. Receptors were obtained from a man aged 30-40 years with active or convalescent COVID-19.

The chain links TRBV5-1 to TRBJ2-7, with D possibly TRBD1 on 6 matching bases. The CDR3 sequence is 14 residues long. CDR1 and CDR2 from the germline V gene are SGHRS and YFSETQ. Trimming stripped 5 bases from V and 2 bases from J, with 14 bases between. The CDR3 DNA is TGCGCCAGCAGTATCACCCAGGGGACCTACGAGCAGTACTTC. Translated: CASSITQGTYEQYF.

Details on this clone: Other DNA sequences in this sample translate to the same CDR3. CDR3 sequence: CASSLDRGLNTEAFF. CDR3 DNA sequence: TGCGCCAGCAGCTTGGACAGGGGACTGAACACTGAAGCTTTCTTT. This chain joins TRBV5-1 and TRBJ1-1, with TRBD1 matching over 7 bases. V dropped 0 bases and J dropped 0; count of bases not matched to a gene: 2. This CDR3 has 15 amino acids. CDR1 and CDR2 from the germline V gene are SGHRS and YFSETQ.

Details on this clone: Other DNA sequences within the sample encode an identical CDR3. The chain carries TRBV12-3 or TRBV12-4 and TRBJ1-5; a possible D gene is TRBD1 (6 bases). V was clipped by 8 bases and J by 7 bases, with 15 bases between them. CDR3 length: 13 residues. CDR3 sequence: CASSLGGGQPQHF. DNA of the CDR3: TGTGCCAGCTCCCTAGGGGGGGGCCAGCCCCAGCATTTT.

The V gene is TRBV28, the J gene TRBJ2-1, with TRBD1 identical over 10 bases. The CDR3 has 16 amino acids. Per germline, CDR1 MDHEN and CDR2 SYDVKM. V was pared by 6 bases and J by 8 bases, with 13 bases of the junction left unmatched. The DNA of the CDR3 is TGTGCCAGCAGGGGGTTGGGGGCTGGGACAGGGGATGAGCAGTTCTTC. This encodes CASRGLGAGTGDEQFF.

The chain joins TRBV30 to TRBJ1-5, with TRBD1 identical over 7 bases. With V trimmed by 0 bases and J by 2 bases, 4 bases remained unmatched. Germline V CDR1 and CDR2: GTSNPN, SVGIG (reference sequence). The CDR3 spans 15 residues. The CDR3 sequence is CAWSVRDSGNQPQHF. The CDR3 region has the DNA TGTGCCTGGAGTGTACGGGACAGCGGCAATCAGCCCCAGCATTTT. The full variable domain, its missing parts supplied by reference TRBV30 and TRBJ1-5, is SQTIHQWPATLVQPVGSPLSLECTVEGTSNPNLYWYRQAAGRGLQLLFYSVGIGQISSEVPQNLSASRPQDRQFILSSKKLLLSDSGFYLCAWSVRDSGNQPQHFGDGTRLSIL.

CDR3 sequence (DNA): TGTGCCAGCAGCCGCCGGACATCTAACTATGGCTACACCTTC. As protein: CASSRRTSNYGYTF. V gene TRBV27 combines with J gene TRBJ1-2; tentatively, D is TRBD1 (5 bases). There are 14 residues in the CDR3. Germline V lookup: CDR1 MNHEY, CDR2 SMNVEV (reference sequence). V shed 6 bases and J shed 0 bases, with 11 bases lying between them.

The chain recombines TRBV7-3 with TRBJ1-3, with 9 bases lining up with TRBD1. V shed 4 bases, J shed 0 bases, and the junction held 10 bases outside the gene matches. CDR1 and CDR2 (germline): SGHTA, FQGTGA. The CDR3 sequence is 18 residues long. DNA for the CDR3: TGTGCCAGCAGCTCGGACAGGGGCATCCTACTCTCTGGAAACACCATATATTTT. It codes for CASSSDRGILLSGNTIYF.

V usage is TRBV24-1 and J usage is TRBJ2-5, with D possibly being TRBD2 (7 bases). Germline CDR1 reads KGHDR; CDR2 reads SFDVKD. V was clipped by 7 bases and J by 4 bases, with 18 bases between them. The CDR3 sequence is 15 residues long. In nucleotides, the CDR3 is TGTGCCACCAGCGCCGCGGGGGCTTCGGGAGAGACCCAGTACTTC. This sequence encodes CATSAAGASGETQYF.

This clone has a single count. The rearrangement links TRBV7-2 to TRBJ2-5, with 10 bases matching TRBD2. CDR3 length: 18 residues. Per germline, CDR1 SGHTA and CDR2 FQGNSA. V shed 7 bases, J shed 3 bases, and the junction held 17 bases outside the gene matches. CDR3 sequence: CASTEPDTSGLAKETQYF. CDR3 DNA sequence: TGTGCCAGCACCGAACCAGATACATCGGGACTAGCGAAAGAGACCCAGTACTTC.

This chain connects TRBV6-5 to TRBJ2-7; TRBD1 might be the D (5 bases). The germline gives CDR1 MNHEY, CDR2 SVGAGI. This CDR3 is 12 amino acids long. V lost 6 bases and J 7 bases, leaving 13 bases between the germline ends. CDR3 residues: CASSLTAGEQYF. DNA for the CDR3: TGTGCCAGCAGCCTAACCGCAGGGGAGCAGTACTTC.

The rearrangement joins TRBV9 to TRBJ2-1, with D tentatively TRBD2 (6 bases). Trimming removed 3 bases at V and 4 bases at J, with 17 bases between. The length of the CDR3 is 16 residues. Germline V lookup: CDR1 SGDLS, CDR2 YYNGEE. The CDR3 region is CASSAGWSGLYNEQFF. CDR3 bases: TGTGCCAGCAGCGCCGGTTGGAGCGGGCTATACAATGAGCAGTTCTTC.

The rearrangement links TRBV5-8 to TRBJ2-7, with D possibly TRBD2 on 5 matching bases. Germline CDR1 SGHTS, CDR2 YDEGEE. Deletions cut 1 base from V and 2 bases from J, with 7 bases between. CDR3 length: 13 residues. CDR3 region: CASSLYGAYEQYF. The CDR3 nucleotides are TGTGCCAGCAGCTTGTACGGGGCCTACGAGCAGTACTTC.

This clone was counted once. The chain recombines TRBV5-1 with TRBJ1-5; 7 nucleotides match TRBD1. The germline CDR1 and CDR2 sequences are SGHRS and YFSETQ. J was trimmed by 4 bases and V by 0 bases; bases with no gene match: 4. The CDR3 has 15 amino acids. The CDR3 reads CASSLGDRVNQPQHF. The CDR3 nucleotides read TGCGCCAGCAGCTTGGGAGACAGGGTGAATCAGCCCCAGCATTTT.

The chain is built from TRBV19 and TRBJ2-5; 8 nucleotides agree with TRBD2. The CDR3 has 15 residues. V lost 3 bases, J lost 2 bases, and 5 bases stayed unmatched. Germline CDR1 LNHDA, CDR2 SQIVND (reference sequence). In DNA form, the CDR3 reads TGTGCCAGTAGTATCCAGCGGGGGCCTCAAGAGACCCAGTACTTC. Protein: CASSIQRGPQETQYF.

Only a few counts were recorded for this clone. V and J are TRBV6-5 and TRBJ1-6; 7 bases agree with TRBD1. The V and J ends lost 0 bases and 9 bases, in that order; junction bases with no gene match: 5. Germline values: CDR1 MNHEY, CDR2 SVGAGI. This CDR3 contains 15 residues. The CDR3 sequence: CASSYSRQGSSPLHF. The CDR3 bases are TGTGCCAGCAGTTACTCGAGACAGGGCAGTTCACCCCTCCACTTT.

The chain carries TRBV7-9 and TRBJ2-1; 8 nucleotides line up with TRBD2. The CDR3 extends over 16 amino acids. CDR1 SEHNR and CDR2 FQNEAQ come from the germline V gene (reference sequence). J was trimmed by 6 bases and V by 5 bases; bases with no gene match: 12. Here the CDR3 DNA reads TGTGCCAGCAGCCCCCCGTCGGCGGGAGGTCCCAATGAGCAGTTCTTC. Its protein product is CASSPPSAGGPNEQFF.